This TCR beta chain was recovered during a study of blood T cell repertoires in COVID-19. Repertoires were generated with immunoSEQ multiplex PCR, while TCRdb's copy carries only in-frame clones and drops some. This table holds a few hundred thousand clones, approximately 86% found once. This clone was counted once. Input material: PBMCs or T cells enriched from blood (not recorded which). The sequence came from a woman aged 25 to 39 who had been exposed to COVID-19.

CDR3 residues: CASSYSRQAITEAFF. CDR3 bases: TGTGCCAGCAGTTACTCACGACAGGCCATCACTGAAGCTTTCTTT. V gene TRBV6-5 combines with J gene TRBJ1-1, with D perhaps TRBD1 (6 bases). V lost 0 bases to trimming and J lost 4 bases, with 12 bases between them. The germline V gene encodes CDR1 MNHEY and CDR2 SVGAGI. The length of the CDR3 is 15 residues.